This is a list of T cell receptor beta chains from one sample in a study of blood T cell repertoires in COVID-19. Assay used: immunoSEQ multiplex PCR; TCRdb lists only in-frame clones, some missing. This table holds some 240,000 clones, about 90% found once. Sample: PBMCs or T cells enriched from blood (not recorded which). Receptors originate from a woman aged 40 to 50 with acute COVID-19. The conserved cysteine and the conserved F or W are not part of the CDR3 here.

v_call	j_call	cdr3_aa
TRBV27	TRBJ2-7	ASSLGTGGAYEQY
TRBV5-5	TRBJ2-3	ASSSLGDTQY
TRBV7-9	TRBJ2-2	ASSGLGDRTGELF
TRBV2	TRBJ2-7	ASKRRTTDYEQY
TRBV4-1	TRBJ2-1	ASHYSGRTHEQF
TRBV7-9	TRBJ1-6	ASSFGQMYNSPLH
TRBV5-1	TRBJ2-1	ASSLVLAGGLGEQF
TRBV10-3	TRBJ1-2	AIKKTDDYGYT
TRBV5-1	TRBJ2-2	ASSLSSSDGELF
TRBV19	TRBJ1-4	ASSRPAGGTEKLF
TRBV6-1	TRBJ2-5	ASSDEIAGPQSTQY
TRBV18	TRBJ2-3	ASSPGTSAGTQY
TRBV28	TRBJ2-5	ASSPNRLVQETQY
TRBV14	TRBJ1-1	ASSQDTVFSEAF
TRBV3-1/TRBV3-2	TRBJ1-1	ASSQSGFTEAF
TRBV19	TRBJ2-1	ASSTTLGQGSYNEQF
TRBV2	TRBJ2-7	ASRPTSAASYEQY
TRBV11-3	TRBJ2-7	ASSVNSLSGSGYEQY
TRBV10-1	TRBJ2-1	ASSGTRTLEQF
TRBV14	TRBJ2-5	ASSLLRGQETQY
TRBV5-1	TRBJ2-1	ASSFPRGENNEQF
TRBV4-2	TRBJ2-7	ASSQEYRGSYEQY
TRBV9	TRBJ1-1	ASSVVTTAEAF
TRBV7-9	TRBJ2-3	ASSPGGYHTDTQY
TRBV7-3	TRBJ2-7	ASSLGTGGFGEQY
TRBV5-4	TRBJ1-2	ASRLDRGHWGGYT
TRBV3-1/TRBV3-2	TRBJ1-1	ASSHVRTTF
TRBV19	TRBJ2-2	ASSMFQDGELF